This entry is about one T cell receptor beta chain. This clonotype was seen only a few times. Its recognized antigen is unknown. Base qualities are not recorded, but no much larger clone differs from it by a single base. Taken with the paper, the label for treatment or condition translates to: live attenuated yellow fever vaccine strain. At every blood-draw timepoint, two biological replicates of bulk PBMCs were collected. A standard Ficoll-Paque protocol was used to isolate PBMCs from peripheral blood. TriZol was used to extract RNA from bulk PBMCs, CD4 and CD8 fractions, and dextramer-positive and dextramer-negative fractions. These data belong to a study of T cells after yellow fever vaccination (dated by TCRdb to the late 2010s). At the level of the whole study: Libraries from fractions with low cell numbers were prepared with the SMART-Seq v4 Ultra Low Input RNA kit. To follow T-cell clones before and after both primary and booster YFV17D yellow fever vaccination, bulk TCR alpha and beta repertoires underwent longitudinal sequencing. Two healthy male donors, one aged 18 to 29 and one aged 30 to 40 years, made up the cohort. Blood samples were taken at several timepoints before and after primary and secondary immunization, and bulk PBMC replicates and cell subsets were isolated.

Results the study describes overall, beyond this receptor: A small share of clonotypes was detected in both CD4 and CD8 compartments, with the overlap likely arising from convergent recombination. Most clones expanded after primary vaccination were re-detected after the booster (about 95% of CD4 and roughly 87% of CD8), suggesting broad memory maintenance. Because the study included only a couple of donors, the extent to which the findings can be generalized is limited. The secondary T-cell response was weaker than the primary response but faster, peaking on day 5 instead of day 15. Computational filtering was needed because FACS-sorted repertoires could contain abundant contaminating clonotypes from the bulk population.

TCR cDNA was made using 5'RACE template switching, a step that added a universal primer site and unique molecular identifiers. Priming of cDNA synthesis was performed from both the TCR alpha and TCR beta constant segments. Library amplification involved two PCR steps, and the second step added sample barcodes and sequencing adapters. Libraries were sequenced on Illumina HiSeq 2500 (2x100 bp) or NovaSeq (2x150 bp). Concerning the study's data processing: MIGEC handled demultiplexing of reads and collapsing into UMI consensus sequences, while MiXCR performed V(D)J alignment. Vaccine-responding clonotypes were identified with edgeR using replicate PBMC samples, with FDR below 0.01 and a log2 fold change above 5 up to day 15 being required. Each bulk clonotype received a CD4 or CD8 identity based on whether the sequenced CD4 or CD8 repertoire contained that clonotype at higher abundance. TCRdb applied fastp at Q25 and MiXCR to the public reads, then kept only in-frame beta chains. Each CDR3 protein gets just one entry, which takes the most common genes and DNA from the rows behind it. These V and J calls originate from TCRdb's pipeline instead of the authors' own analysis. For this sample there are 300,000 to 450,000 distinct CDR3 sequences; roughly 8.3% appear just once. Of the sample, approximately 18% falls within the top ten clones.

The cysteine opens and the phenylalanine closes a CDR3 of 13 amino acids. Only CDR3 DNA remains: 39 bases, in frame from the first base. V loses 6 bases at its end and J loses 11 bases; junction bases beyond the gene matches: 15. The germline V gene gives CDR1 as SQVTM and CDR2 as ANQGSEA. The sequence is built from TRBV29-1 and TRBJ1-1; the junction holds 7 bases that match TRBD1. Sequencing was performed on PBMCs, taken about 49 days after the first yellow fever vaccination. This receptor was taken from a man aged 18 to 29 who received the YFV17D yellow fever vaccine. The DNA sequence is as follows: TGCAGCGTCCCTCCCCGCTCCCAGGGGGGGGCTTTCTTT. Translation gives CSVPPRSQGGAFF.